This T cell receptor beta chain was recorded in a study of shared clonotypes between healthy human individuals. CD8 cells regarded as naive lacked CD45RO, were positively chosen for CCR7, and omitted terminally differentiated effector memory CD45RA+ cells. Data came from immunoSEQ multiplex PCR; TCRdb stores just in-frame clones and leaves some out. The sample has 2 million to 2.5 million clones; approximately 94% are singletons. This clone came up a few times. V was shortened by 5 bases and J by 6 bases, with 10 bases between the two germline ends. This CDR3 is built from 13 residues. The germline gives CDR1 MDHEN, CDR2 SYDVKM.

V usage is TRBV28 and J usage is TRBJ2-2, with no clear D. The source of this sequence is a man in his late teens or twenties in good health. The specimen sequenced was naive CD8+ T cells sorted from blood. The CDR3 sequence: CASSPSSSGELFF. CDR3 nucleotides: TGTGCCAGCAGTCCCTCCTCGTCCGGGGAGCTGTTTTTT.